This T cell receptor (beta chain) appears in the sequencing data of a study of vaccination and CD4 T cells after COVID-19. Overall study results and limits: The great majority, 304 of 307 vaccine-specific clones, proved spike mono-reactive in convalescent patients.

This clonotype is a singleton in its sample. Its matching antigen is unknown. Treatment specified: approximately 9-day PBMC culture with coronavirus spike peptide pools or control peptides (ViraFEST assay). Trimming removed 0 bases from V and 1 base from J, with 10 bases in between. CDR1 and CDR2 from the germline V gene are SGHRS and YFSETQ. CDR3 length: 15 residues. The Oncomine TCR Beta short-read assay was applied to DNA of cultured CD4+ T cells. MiXCR, run by TCRdb on the PCR reads, gives a single entry per CDR3 protein. In the table there are 9,500 to 15,000 distinct CDR3 sequences, about 50% of which are singletons.

This clonotype was sampled from a human donor who had recovered from COVID-19. The sequenced sample consisted of CD4+ T cells from blood, cultured in vitro. This chain links TRBV5-1 with TRBJ1-1; D might be TRBD1 (6 bases). The CDR3, as DNA: TGCGCCAGCAGCTTGGAGGGGGGCTCGAACACTGAAGCTTTCTTT. It is translated as CASSLEGGSNTEAFF.